A single T cell receptor beta chain is shown here with its context. Its antigen is as yet unknown. The record originates from a study of OX40 agonist ivuxolimab in advanced cancers. Study-wide background: Patients assigned to dose escalation were diagnosed with hepatocellular carcinoma, melanoma, renal cell or head and neck cancer. Patients with prior anti-PD-1, anti-PD-L1 or anti-CTLA-4 therapy were eligible; approximately 40% had some. Study-wide results and caveats: Dose levels from 0.1 to 3.0 mg/kg saw CD4+ and CD8+ blood T cells expand clonally by week 6.

The CDR3 length is 15 residues. CDR1 and CDR2 from the germline V gene are MNHEY and SMNVEV (reference sequence). The V gene lost 6 bases and the J gene lost 9 bases, with 21 bases spanning the gap. Sequencing used immunoSEQ multiplex PCR; TCRdb keeps in-frame clones, though not all of them. Among about 69,000 clones listed, roughly nine tenths were seen once. This rearrangement joins TRBV27 to TRBJ2-1; TRBD2 might be the D (6 bases). This receptor was identified in an adult with an advanced solid tumor such as melanoma, head and neck, liver or kidney cancer. Sequenced material: CD4+ or CD8+ T cells sorted from blood, taken in a trial of the OX40 agonist ivuxolimab. CDR3 sequence: CASREDGGFWSEQFF. The CDR3 nucleotides are TGTGCCAGCAGAGAAGATGGGGGGTTTTGGAGTGAGCAGTTCTTC.